Below, 29 T cell receptor beta chains from the same sample are listed, as sequenced in a study of human T cells and chemical hapten exposure. Specified time point: patch test 1, 2 weeks after DPC sensitization. As to treatment: therapeutic diphenylcyclopropenone sensitization with weekly scalp DPC. TCRdb re-analysed the RACE reads in MiXCR, keeping a single row per CDR3 protein. The sample contains 80,000 to 100,000 distinct CDR3 sequences, under 15% of which appear only once. The sequenced sample was whole blood, obtained in connection with sensitization to the hapten diphenylcyclopropenone (DPC). Source of these receptors: a woman aged 40 to 55 with alopecia areata. Some clones in this sample may be carry-over from other donors' samples.

The rearrangement uses TRBV18 and TRBJ1-1, with TRBD1 matching over 9 bases. Trimming cost V 3 bases and J 4 bases; bases outside gene matches: 6. This CDR3 spans 15 amino acids. In germline, CDR1 is KGHSH, CDR2 LQKENI. CDR3 nucleotides: TGTGCCAGCTCACCGAGGGAGACAGGGGGCACTGAAGCTTTCTTT. Translated, it gives CASSPRETGGTEAFF.

The table lists this clonotype with many counts. This chain uses TRBV2 with TRBJ1-1, with unresolved D. Between the trimmed V and J ends, which lost 6 bases and 4 bases, there was a span of 15 bases. Germline CDR1 reads SNHLY; CDR2 reads FYNNEI. The CDR3 contains 14 residues. CDR3 nucleotides: TGTGCCAGCAGGGCAGCTACCGGGAGCACTGAAGCTTTCTTT. It encodes CASRAATGSTEAFF.

This clonotype was counted a few times. The chain is built from TRBV6-6 and TRBJ2-1; 8 bases line up with TRBD2. V gave up 6 bases and J gave up 0 bases; unmatched junction bases: 4. Germline CDR1 MNHNY, CDR2 SVGAGI (reference sequence). The CDR3 runs 15 residues. The CDR3 nucleotides are TGTGCCAGCAGCCGAGCGGGGGACTCCTACAATGAGCAGTTCTTC. Protein product: CASSRAGDSYNEQFF.

Many counts were recorded for this clonotype. This chain uses TRBV4-3 with TRBJ1-1; TRBD1 is a possible D gene (6 bases). Per the germline V gene, CDR1 is LGHNA and CDR2 is YSLEER. V was pared by 4 bases and J by 4 bases, with 16 bases between. There are 15 residues in the CDR3. CDR3 loop: CASSPSEGDSTEAFF. DNA of the CDR3: TGCGCCAGCAGCCCCTCCGAGGGGGACTCCACTGAAGCTTTCTTT.

The rearrangement joins TRBV3-1 to TRBJ2-7, with 8 bases lining up with TRBD1. CDR3 size: 12 residues. The germline V gene encodes CDR1 LGHDT and CDR2 YNNKEL (reference sequence). Trimming cost V 6 bases and J 6 bases; bases outside gene matches: 4. The CDR3 spells CASSRTGLEQYF. The CDR3 DNA sequence: TGTGCCAGCAGTCGGACAGGGCTCGAGCAGTACTTC.

There are many counts of this clonotype. The chain combines TRBV10-2 with TRBJ2-4; D not certain. Germline V gene lookup returns CDR1 WSHSY and CDR2 SAAADI. V was trimmed by 3 bases and J by 8 bases, leaving 8 bases between them. The CDR3 loop spans 12 amino acids. The chain's CDR3 is CASSDPKDIQYF. CDR3 DNA sequence: TGCGCCAGCAGTGATCCAAAGGACATTCAGTACTTC.

The table lists this clonotype with a few counts. This rearrangement joins TRBV28 to TRBJ2-3; D may be TRBD2 (7 bases). This CDR3 is 14 amino acids long. Deletions cut 5 bases from V and 4 bases from J, with 13 bases between. Per the germline V gene, CDR1 is MDHEN and CDR2 is SYDVKM. CDR3 amino acids: CASSPGGPPDTQYF. The CDR3 region has the DNA TGTGCCAGCAGTCCCGGGGGGCCCCCAGATACGCAGTATTTT.

The CDR3 DNA follows: TGTGCCAGCAGCGGACTAGCGGGAAGGGGGTTCGTTGAGCAGTTCTTC. It specifies CASSGLAGRGFVEQFF. The chain carries TRBV2 and TRBJ2-1; 12 nucleotides line up with TRBD2. The CDR3 runs to 16 residues. V trimming: 6 bases; J trimming: 9 bases; junction bases outside the gene matches: 12. The germline gives CDR1 SNHLY, CDR2 FYNNEI.

This chain joins TRBV5-1 and TRBJ2-5, with a possible D match to TRBD1 (6 bases). The germline V and J ends were trimmed by 5 bases and 4 bases, with 12 bases remaining between them. Germline CDR1 SGHRS, CDR2 YFSETQ. This CDR3 has 13 amino acids. The CDR3 nucleotides are TGCGCCAGCAGTGCGGACAGTAGAGAGACCCAGTACTTC. Translating it yields CASSADSRETQYF.

This clonotype was seen a handful of times. CDR3 amino acids: CASSLALQGGREQYF. CDR3 DNA sequence: TGCGCCAGCAGCTTGGCTTTACAGGGAGGAAGGGAGCAGTACTTC. The rearrangement uses TRBV5-1 and TRBJ2-7; D may be TRBD1 or TRBD2 (6 bases each). This CDR3 is 15 amino acids long. Trimming shortened V by 0 bases and J by 7 bases, and 17 bases separated the two germline ends. Per the germline V gene, CDR1 is SGHRS and CDR2 is YFSETQ.

The chain is built from TRBV6-5 and TRBJ2-2; 7 bases match TRBD2. The CDR3 contains 15 residues. V was pared by 2 bases and J by 4 bases, with 4 bases of the junction left unmatched. In germline, CDR1 is MNHEY, CDR2 SVGAGI. The CDR3 region is CASSYGGRPTGELFF. As DNA, the CDR3 is TGTGCCAGCAGTTACGGCGGGAGACCCACCGGGGAGCTGTTTTTT.

This clonotype appeared a few times. V gene TRBV28 combines with J gene TRBJ2-7; TRBD1 might be the D (6 bases). The V end lost 3 bases, the J end lost 5 bases, and 11 bases lay between the germline ends. This CDR3 spans 13 amino acids. Germline V gene sequence: CDR1 MDHEN, CDR2 SYDVKM. For the CDR3, the DNA is TGTGCCAGCAGTTTCTACAGGGATCACGAGCAGTACTTC. As protein: CASSFYRDHEQYF. Using reference TRBV28 and TRBJ2-7 for the parts outside the CDR3, the full variable domain is DVKVTQSSRYLVKRTGEKVFLECVQDMDHENMFWYRQDPGLGLRLIYFSYDVKMKEKGDIPEGYSVSREKKERFSLILESASTNQTSMYLCASSFYRDHEQYFGPGTRLTVT.

The CDR3 coding sequence is TGCAGCGTTGACGTACGGGGGGCTACGCAGTATTTT. Amino acids: CSVDVRGATQYF. The chain is built from TRBV29-1 and TRBJ2-3, with D perhaps TRBD2 (7 bases). The CDR3 length is 12 residues. The V and J ends lost 3 bases and 8 bases respectively, with 12 bases between them. Germline CDR1 SQVTM, CDR2 ANQGSEA.

This chain joins TRBV20-1 and TRBJ2-1; maybe TRBD1 (5 bases). Trimming stripped 6 bases from V and 5 bases from J, with 11 bases between. Germline CDR1 reads DFQATT; CDR2 reads SNEGSKA (reference sequence). The CDR3 contains 12 residues. The CDR3 loop reads CSARVVNNEQFF. The CDR3 nucleotides read TGCAGTGCCAGGGTAGTTAACAATGAGCAGTTCTTC.

V gene TRBV5-4 combines with J gene TRBJ2-5; 9 positions match TRBD1. Germline loops: CDR1 SGHNT, CDR2 YYREEE (reference sequence). The V and J ends lost 4 bases and 1 base, in that order; junction bases with no gene match: 8. This CDR3 comprises 16 residues. CDR3 amino acids: CASSGGTGFLQETQYF. CDR3 nucleotides: TGTGCCAGCAGCGGTGGGACAGGGTTTCTCCAAGAGACCCAGTACTTC.

This clonotype has at least ten counts. The V and J genes are TRBV7-6 and TRBJ1-1; maybe TRBD1 (6 bases). The CDR3 loop spans 13 amino acids. V was cut by 4 bases and J by 1 base, with 7 bases left in between. Germline CDR1 is SGHVS and CDR2 is FNYEAQ. The CDR3: CASSWGANTEAFF. The CDR3 DNA reads TGTGCCAGCAGCTGGGGGGCGAACACTGAAGCTTTCTTT.

The chain uses TRBV7-8 and TRBJ1-1; 8 bases map to TRBD1. This CDR3 region has 16 residues. V trimming: 2 bases; J trimming: 0 bases; junction bases outside the gene matches: 5. Germline V gene sequence: CDR1 SGHVS, CDR2 FQNEAQ. This CDR3 is CASSLNQGALNTEAFF. Here the CDR3 DNA reads TGTGCCAGCAGCTTAAACCAGGGGGCGTTGAACACTGAAGCTTTCTTT. Filled out from reference TRBV7-8 and TRBJ1-1, the complete variable domain reads GAGVSQSPRYKVAKRGQDVALRCDPISGHVSLFWYQQALGQGPEFLTYFQNEAQLDKSGLPSDRFFAERPEGSVSTLKIQRTQQEDSAVYLCASSLNQGALNTEAFFGQGTRLTVV.

This clonotype has more than one count but fewer than ten. This chain joins TRBV20-1 and TRBJ2-1; the match to TRBD2 covers 9 bases. J was trimmed by 9 bases and V by 1 base; bases with no gene match: 10. Germline V lookup: CDR1 DFQATT, CDR2 SNEGSKA (reference sequence). CDR3 length: 15 amino acids. The CDR3 region has the DNA TGCAGTGCTAGAGCGGCGGGAGGGAGTTTGGTTGAGCAGTTCTTC. It encodes CSARAAGGSLVEQFF.

In this sample, this clonotype turned up many times. The rearrangement joins TRBV18 to TRBJ1-1, with D perhaps TRBD1 (6 bases). Germline loops: CDR1 KGHSH, CDR2 LQKENI. V was pared by 0 bases and J by 1 base, with 12 bases between. CDR3 length: 16 residues. CDR3 loop: CASSPPSRGGNTEAFF. The DNA of the CDR3 is TGTGCCAGCTCACCACCCTCCAGGGGTGGGAACACTGAAGCTTTCTTT.

This chain links TRBV4-1 with TRBJ2-1, with a possible D match to TRBD2 (7 bases). The CDR3 extends over 16 amino acids. The V gene's germline CDR1 is MGHRA and CDR2 YSYEKL. Deletions cut 3 bases from V and 2 bases from J, with 14 bases between. CDR3 sequence: CASSQGASGPYNEQFF. DNA of the CDR3: TGCGCCAGCAGCCAGGGGGCTAGCGGTCCCTACAATGAGCAGTTCTTC.

This clonotype was observed once. CDR3 residues: CASSKAQGTVGRLKFEQYF. The CDR3 nucleotides read TGTGCCAGCAGCAAAGCGCAGGGTACTGTCGGACGGCTAAAATTCGAGCAGTACTTC. The V call is TRBV21-1, the J call TRBJ2-7; the D call TRBD1 from the table was never checked on the DNA. TRBV21-1 is given as a pseudogene. CDR3 size: 19 residues.

This clonotype showed up just a few times. V is TRBV27 and J is TRBJ2-1, with D perhaps TRBD1 (6 bases). V was shortened by 4 bases and J by 0 bases, with 13 bases between the two germline ends. CDR1 and CDR2 from the germline V gene are MNHEY and SMNVEV (reference sequence). The CDR3 runs to 16 residues. CDR3 DNA: TGTGCCAGCAGTTACCAGGGGCCCCACTCCTACAATGAGCAGTTCTTC. This translates into CASSYQGPHSYNEQFF.

This clonotype was observed a few times. The chain is built from TRBV19 and TRBJ2-6; 8 bases agree with TRBD1. There are 15 residues in the CDR3. Germline assignment: CDR1 LNHDA and CDR2 SQIVND (reference sequence). After removal of 3 bases from V and 4 bases from J, the junction contained 2 bases not matched to a gene. This CDR3 is CASSMTGAGANVLTF. CDR3 sequence (DNA): TGTGCCAGTAGTATGACAGGGGCCGGGGCCAACGTCCTGACTTTC. The full variable domain, in which reference TRBV19 and TRBJ2-6 provide the parts outside the CDR3, is DGGITQSPKYLFRKEGQNVTLSCEQNLNHDAMYWYRQDPGQGLRLIYYSQIVNDFQKGDIAEGYSVSREKKESFPLTVTSAQKNPTAFYLCASSMTGAGANVLTFGAGSRLTVL.

This clonotype has just a few counts. The chain couples TRBV7-2 to TRBJ2-1, with TRBD1 identical over 9 bases. Trimming at V came to 1 base and at J to 15 bases, leaving 10 bases not matched to a gene. This CDR3 region has 14 residues. Germline-derived CDR1 and CDR2 are SGHTA and FQGNSA. CDR3 loop: CASSLEFSGTGRFF. Here the CDR3 DNA reads TGTGCCAGCAGCTTAGAATTCTCCGGGACAGGGCGGTTCTTC. The full variable domain, rest sourced from reference TRBV7-2 and TRBJ2-1, is GAGVSQSPSNKVTEKGKDVELRCDPISGHTALYWYRQSLGQGLEFLIYFQGNSAPDKSGLPSDRFSAERTGGSVSTLTIQRTQQEDSAVYLCASSLEFSGTGRFFGPGTRLTVL.

This chain joins TRBV2 and TRBJ2-1; no clear D. The CDR3 is 13 residues long. V was shortened by 7 bases and J by 0 bases, with 7 bases between the two germline ends. CDR1 and CDR2 (germline): SNHLY, FYNNEI. The CDR3, as DNA: TGTGCCAGCAATCGGGCCTCCTACAATGAGCAGTTCTTC. Translating gives CASNRASYNEQFF. The whole variable domain, remainder taken from reference TRBV2 and TRBJ2-1, is EPEVTQTPSHQVTQMGQEVILRCVPISNHLYFYWYRQILGQKVEFLVSFYNNEISEKSEIFDDQFSVERPDGSNFTLKIRSTKLEDSAMYFCASNRASYNEQFFGPGTRLTVL.

This clonotype has at least ten counts. The chain has TRBV7-8 and TRBJ1-2; no clear D. V was clipped by 5 bases and J by 7 bases, with 14 bases between them. The CDR3 loop spans 13 amino acids. Germline V gives CDR1 SGHVS, CDR2 FQNEAQ. The CDR3, as DNA: TGTGCCAGCAGCCCGCTTCGTGACTCTGGCTACACCTTC. It codes for CASSPLRDSGYTF.

The V gene is TRBV20-1, the J gene TRBJ1-5, with D hard to call. The CDR3 spans 13 residues. Germline values: CDR1 DFQATT, CDR2 SNEGSKA (reference sequence). Trimming removed 2 bases from V and 0 bases from J, with 5 bases in between. CDR3 protein: CSARIDSNQPQHF. The CDR3 nucleotides are TGCAGTGCTAGAATCGATAGCAATCAGCCCCAGCATTTT.

This clonotype has ten or more counts. This chain links TRBV11-2 with TRBJ2-1; D is undetermined. V lost 0 bases to trimming and J lost 9 bases, with 6 bases between them. Germline CDR1 is SGHAT and CDR2 is FQNNGV. The CDR3 loop spans 12 amino acids. CDR3 in amino acids: CASSLEYFEQFF. The CDR3 DNA reads as TGTGCCAGCAGCTTAGAGTATTTTGAGCAGTTCTTC.

V and J are TRBV28 and TRBJ1-2; no firm D call. The ends were cut back, 6 bases at V and 4 bases at J, with 12 bases in the middle. Germline loops: CDR1 MDHEN, CDR2 SYDVKM. This CDR3 is built from 13 residues. CDR3 nucleotide sequence: TGTGCCAGCAGCCCTGGGAGACCCTATGGCTACACCTTC. Protein: CASSPGRPYGYTF.